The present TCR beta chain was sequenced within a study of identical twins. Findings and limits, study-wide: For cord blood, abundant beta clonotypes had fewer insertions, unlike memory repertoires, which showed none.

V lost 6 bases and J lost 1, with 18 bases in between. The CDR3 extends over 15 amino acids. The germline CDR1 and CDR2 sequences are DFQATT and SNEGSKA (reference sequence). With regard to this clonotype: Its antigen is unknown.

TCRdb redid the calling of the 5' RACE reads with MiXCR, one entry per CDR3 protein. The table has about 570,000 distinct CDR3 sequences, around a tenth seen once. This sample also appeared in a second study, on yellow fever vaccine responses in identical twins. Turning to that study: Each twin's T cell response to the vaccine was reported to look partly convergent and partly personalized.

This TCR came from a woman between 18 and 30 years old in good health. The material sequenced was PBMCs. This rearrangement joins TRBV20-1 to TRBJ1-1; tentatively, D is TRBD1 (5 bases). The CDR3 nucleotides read TGCAGTGCCACATCTTCCCGACAGACGAACACTGAAGCTTTCTTT. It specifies CSATSSRQTNTEAFF.